This T cell receptor (beta chain) was documented in a study of Graves' ophthalmopathy and Graves' hyperthyroidism. About the study: Pretreatment peripheral blood was obtained at initial diagnosis. Study-wide findings and caveats: Most expanded thyroid clonotypes above 0.001 frequency also appeared in blood.

This clonotype was counted many times. What it binds is unknown. Amplifying from RNA transcripts, the study obtained TCR beta CDR3 regions. First-round RT-PCR relied on HTBI primers, and a second-round multiplex PCR came next. TCRdb re-analysed the multiplex PCR reads in MiXCR, keeping a single row per CDR3 protein. The sample has some 400,000 distinct CDR3 sequences, 18% seen once. Germline V CDR1 and CDR2: SGHRS, YFSETQ. V lost 4 bases, J lost 0 bases, and 14 bases lay in between. This CDR3 has 16 amino acids. Sequenced: peripheral blood. The V and J genes are TRBV5-1 and TRBJ1-3; D gene unclear. This receptor was identified in a woman between 18 and 29 years old with Graves' ophthalmopathy. The DNA of the CDR3 is TGCGCCAGCAGCGAGTCACCCGCGGGCTCTGGAAACACCATATATTTT. Protein: CASSESPAGSGNTIYF.